These T cell receptor beta chains were read from a single sample in a study of T cell responses to AZD1222 COVID-19 vaccine. Repertoires were generated with immunoSEQ multiplex PCR, while TCRdb's copy carries only in-frame clones and drops some. The sample records some 120,000 clones, 91% being singletons. The source was peripheral blood, collected on day 0 of AZD1222 vaccination. The receptors stem from an adult in good health. Each CDR3 is given with its conserved first and last residue. Each record gives: J gene, D gene, V gene, clone size, CDR3 protein, CDR3 DNA. A D gene is named only where the DNA matches it firmly. Clone size, where shown, is once, few, many, or a class for clones that have expanded.

TRBJ1-4 - TRBV5-4 - CASSPGGQNEKLFF TGTGCCAGCAGCCCGGGAGGTCAAAATGAAAAACTGTTTTTT
TRBJ2-6 - TRBV27 - CASSFLTPSGANVLTF TGTGCCAGCAGTTTCCTAACCCCCTCTGGGGCCAACGTCCTGACTTTC
TRBJ1-4 - TRBV19 - CASSISVNEKLFF TGTGCCAGTAGTATTAGCGTTAATGAAAAACTGTTTTTT
TRBJ1-5 - TRBV2 - CASSVSGGIRGGNQPQHF TGTGCCAGCAGTGTTTCGGGCGGAATACGGGGGGGCAATCAGCCCCAGCATTTT
TRBJ2-7 - TRBV5-1 - CASSLGTAGFSYEQYF TGCGCCAGCAGCCTGGGGACCGCAGGTTTCTCCTACGAGCAGTACTTC
TRBJ1-1 - TRBV23-1 - CASSHHRASHLEAFF TGCGCCAGCAGTCACCACAGGGCTAGCCATTTAGAAGCTTTCTTT
TRBJ1-6 - TRBV16 - CASSQNREDNSPLHF TGTGCCAGCAGCCAAAACAGGGAGGATAATTCACCCCTCCACTTT
TRBJ1-1 - TRBV29-1 - CSVRGIGTEAFF TGCAGCGTTCGAGGTATCGGCACTGAAGCTTTCTTT
TRBJ1-5 - TRBV29-1 - CSGGADGQPQHF TGCAGCGGGGGGGCGGATGGGCAGCCCCAGCATTTT
TRBJ2-7 - TRBV30 - CAWARRGEQYF TGTGCCTGGGCGAGGAGGGGGGAGCAGTACTTC
TRBJ1-2 - TRBV3-1/TRBV3-2 - CASSQVPPTSLYGYTF TGTGCCAGCAGCCAAGTCCCCCCGACGTCACTATATGGCTACACCTTC
TRBJ2-7 TRBD1 TRBV14 - CASSRGQGARGDEQYF TGTGCCAGCAGCCGAGGACAGGGGGCGCGAGGGGACGAGCAGTACTTC
TRBJ2-7 - TRBV5-1 few CASSARPGLPPYEQYF TGCGCCAGCAGCGCGCGCCCAGGACTACCACCCTACGAGCAGTACTTC
TRBJ2-1 - TRBV14 - CASSPNNEQFF TGTGCCAGCAGCCCAAACAATGAGCAGTTCTTC
TRBJ2-5 - TRBV7-2 - CASRPNWGNPRETQYF TGTGCCAGCAGGCCGAATTGGGGGAATCCAAGAGAGACCCAGTACTTC
TRBJ1-1 - TRBV29-1 - CSVSGRGGPEAFF TGCAGCGTTAGTGGCCGGGGGGGCCCAGAAGCTTTCTTT
TRBJ2-5 - TRBV24-1 - CATSAGGGGQETQYF TGTGCCACCAGTGCTGGGGGGGGCGGTCAAGAGACCCAGTACTTC
TRBJ1-2 - TRBV3-1/TRBV3-2 - CASSQDAGGYTF TGTGCCAGCAGCCAGGACGCGGGTGGCTACACCTTC
TRBJ1-2 - TRBV29-1 - CSVEDQGLGGYTF TGCAGCGTTGAAGATCAAGGGTTAGGCGGCTACACCTTC
TRBJ2-7 TRBD2 TRBV14 - CASSQQAGGAYEQYF TGTGCCAGCAGCCAACAAGCGGGGGGAGCCTACGAGCAGTACTTC
TRBJ2-7 - TRBV6-1 - CASRGPGGGEQYF TGTGCCAGCAGAGGGCCCGGGGGCGGAGAGCAGTACTTC
TRBJ1-4 - TRBV5-4 - CASSPGGTFQREKLFF TGTGCCAGCAGCCCCGGGGGGACATTTCAGAGAGAAAAACTGTTTTTT
TRBJ1-1 - TRBV6-5 - CASTPADGLGNEAFF TGTGCCAGCACCCCAGCGGACGGACTTGGCAATGAAGCTTTCTTT
TRBJ2-3 TRBD1 TRBV5-1 - CASSGGAVQDTQYF TGCGCCAGTTCAGGGGGCGCGGTACAAGATACGCAGTATTTT
TRBJ1-4 - TRBV6-5 once CASSPLRGGKLFF TGTGCCAGCAGCCCACTCAGGGGAGGAAAACTGTTTTTT
TRBJ1-5 - TRBV19 - CASSPPGLNQPQHF TGTGCCAGTAGTCCGCCCGGATTAAATCAGCCCCAGCATTTT
TRBJ1-4 TRBD1 TRBV13 - CASSQYIRRQGRSATNEKLFF TGTGCCAGCAGCCAATACATCCGAAGACAGGGACGGAGTGCAACTAATGAAAAACTGTTTTTT
TRBJ1-5 TRBD1 TRBV28 few CASSDRVQPQHF TGTGCCAGCAGTGACAGGGTACAGCCCCAGCATTTT
TRBJ2-2 - TRBV11-2 - CASRTGVVTGELFF TGTGCCAGCAGGACCGGGGTAGTCACCGGGGAGCTGTTTTTT
TRBJ2-1 TRBD2 TRBV24-1 once CATSDPVGGSADEQFF TGTGCCACCAGTGACCCTGTCGGCGGGAGTGCGGATGAGCAGTTCTTC
TRBJ2-1 - TRBV6-4 - CASSEAEYNEQFF TGTGCCAGCAGTGAGGCAGAATACAATGAGCAGTTCTTC
TRBJ2-3 TRBD2 TRBV11-2 - CASSLTLTSGRNTDTQYF TGTGCCAGCAGCTTAACCCTGACTAGCGGGAGAAACACAGATACGCAGTATTTT
TRBJ2-7 TRBD2 TRBV29-1 - CSVEDQAGGYEQYF TGCAGCGTTGAAGATCAAGCGGGGGGCTACGAGCAGTACTTC
TRBJ1-2 TRBD1 TRBV27 - CASSSPTGGFYGYTF TGTGCCAGCAGTTCCCCGACAGGGGGCTTCTATGGCTACACCTTC
TRBJ2-5 - TRBV2 - CASVGKQETQYF TGTGCCAGCGTCGGCAAACAAGAGACCCAGTACTTC
TRBJ1-1 TRBD1 TRBV9 - CASSVADGAGGNTEAFF TGTGCCAGCAGCGTAGCTGATGGGGCAGGGGGTAACACTGAAGCTTTCTTT
TRBJ1-1 - TRBV6-5 - CASISNWNTEAFF TGTGCCTCTATCAGTAACTGGAACACTGAAGCTTTCTTT
TRBJ2-1 TRBD2 TRBV6-2/TRBV6-3 - CASSLAGEGSEQFF TGTGCCAGCAGTCTAGCGGGAGAGGGTAGTGAGCAGTTCTTC
TRBJ2-7 TRBD2 TRBV28 - CASSRGAVGGGIIEQYF TGTGCCAGCAGTCGGGGCGCGGTTGGCGGGGGGATTATTGAGCAGTACTTC
TRBJ2-3 - TRBV5-1 - CASSLAPTGVKTDTQYF TGCGCCAGCAGCTTGGCCCCCACGGGGGTGAAAACAGATACGCAGTATTTT
TRBJ2-2 TRBD1 TRBV5-1 - CASTMDRANTGELFF TGCGCCAGCACTATGGACAGGGCCAACACCGGGGAGCTGTTTTTT
TRBJ2-2 - TRBV19 - CASTYSGGNTGELFF TGTGCCAGTACCTATAGTGGGGGGAACACCGGGGAGCTGTTTTTT
TRBJ2-4 TRBD1 TRBV29-1 few CSVDRQGVGWGDIQYF TGCAGCGTCGACCGACAGGGCGTTGGCTGGGGTGACATTCAGTACTTC
TRBJ2-7 TRBD1 TRBV19 - CASGTGMHEQYF TGTGCCTCCGGGACAGGGATGCACGAGCAGTACTTC
TRBJ1-3 - TRBV6-5 - CASSYSRREGGNTIYF TGTGCCAGCAGTTACTCGAGAAGGGAAGGAGGAAACACCATATATTTT
TRBJ2-7 - TRBV27 - CATRPHGTGGPSGSYEQYF TGTGCCACGCGACCGCACGGGACAGGGGGTCCTAGCGGGAGCTACGAGCAGTACTTC
TRBJ1-2 - TRBV28 - CASSLRAARGYTF TGTGCCAGCAGTTTAAGGGCCGCTAGGGGCTACACCTTC
TRBJ2-5 - TRBV5-4 - CASSGRDLQETQYF TGTGCCAGCAGCGGCCGGGACCTCCAAGAGACCCAGTACTTC
TRBJ1-5 - TRBV10-3 - CAISERASTGQPQHF TGTGCCATCAGTGAGAGGGCGTCTACGGGGCAGCCCCAGCATTTT
TRBJ1-3 - TRBV5-1 - CASSLWPSSGNTIYF TGCGCCAGCAGCTTGTGGCCGTCCTCTGGAAACACCATATATTTT
TRBJ1-4 - TRBV7-9 once CASSFSGRAEKLFF TGTGCCAGCAGCTTTTCGGGTAGGGCCGAAAAACTGTTTTTT
TRBJ1-5 TRBD1 TRBV7-8 - CASSPDRGLEPQHF TGTGCCAGCAGCCCCGACAGGGGACTGGAGCCCCAGCATTTT
TRBJ2-2 - TRBV18 once CASSPSGQYTGELFF TGTGCCAGCTCACCCTCTGGACAGTACACCGGGGAGCTGTTTTTT
TRBJ1-2 TRBD1 TRBV27 - CASSFRQGYGYTF TGTGCCAGCAGTTTCCGACAGGGGTATGGCTACACCTTC
TRBJ1-1 - TRBV6-5 few CASSYEVRGEAFF TGTGCCAGCAGTTACGAGGTGAGGGGGGAAGCTTTCTTT
TRBJ2-5 - TRBV11-2 - CASSHLSRDKETQYF TGTGCCAGCAGCCATTTGAGCCGGGACAAAGAGACCCAGTACTTC